Following are 22 T cell receptor beta chains from one sample sequenced in a study of control samples from healthy donors and cancer patients. Repertoires were generated with immunoSEQ multiplex PCR, while TCRdb's copy carries only in-frame clones and drops some. The sample has roughly 120,000 clones, over 85% seen once. Input material: blood. These receptors were taken from a man aged 25-45 years in good health.

The chain couples TRBV28 to TRBJ2-5; TRBD2 aligns across 8 bases. CDR3 size: 13 residues. Germline CDR1 MDHEN, CDR2 SYDVKM. Trimming cost V 6 bases and J 1 base; bases outside gene matches: 1. CDR3: CASRSGGQETQYF. DNA for the CDR3: TGTGCCAGCAGAAGCGGGGGCCAAGAGACCCAGTACTTC.

The chain uses TRBV21-1 and TRBJ2-7. TRBV21-1 is an annotated pseudogene. CDR3 size: 16 residues. The CDR3 region is CASSRGRRGDSYEQYF. The CDR3 DNA reads TGTGCCAGCAGCAGGGGCCGTCGAGGGGATTCCTACGAGCAGTACTTC.

The gene calls are TRBV7-9 and TRBJ2-3, with a possible D match to TRBD1 (6 bases). The CDR3 covers 13 residues. CDR1 SEHNR and CDR2 FQNEAQ come from the germline V gene (reference sequence). Trimming stripped 5 bases from V and 5 bases from J, with 11 bases between. In nucleotides, the CDR3 is TGTGCCAGCAGCCCCCCCAGGGGAGATACGCAGTATTTT. As protein: CASSPPRGDTQYF.

The chain joins TRBV6-5 to TRBJ1-2, with D tentatively TRBD1 (6 bases). The V end was cut by 6 bases, the J end by 6 bases, with 14 bases between. Germline CDR1 MNHEY, CDR2 SVGAGI. This CDR3 contains 13 residues. CDR3 DNA: TGTGCCAGCAGGCTCACAGGGAGTAATGGCTACACCTTC. Protein product: CASRLTGSNGYTF.

V usage is TRBV3-1 (or the pseudogene TRBV3-2) and J usage is TRBJ2-5; 12 nucleotides line up with TRBD2. V lost 3 bases, J lost 5 bases, and 4 bases stayed unmatched. CDR3 length: 15 residues. Germline CDR1 and CDR2: LGHDT and YNNKEL (reference sequence). The CDR3 loop reads CASSHGLAGLETQYF. The DNA of the CDR3 is TGTGCCAGCAGCCATGGACTAGCGGGGTTGGAGACCCAGTACTTC.

This chain joins TRBV5-1 and TRBJ2-7; 7 bases map to TRBD1. The CDR3 sequence is 14 residues long. The germline V gene has CDR1 SGHRS and CDR2 YFSETQ. J gave up 3 bases and V 0 bases, and 3 bases lay outside the gene matches. DNA for the CDR3: TGCGCCAGCAGCTTGGTGTCAGGGGGCTACGAGCAGTACGTC. Translating gives CASSLVSGGYEQYV.

The DNA of the CDR3 is TGTGCCAGCAGCGGAGGGGGGCTTTACTCTGGGGCCAACGTCCTGACTTTC. This encodes CASSGGGLYSGANVLTF. V gene TRBV9 combines with J gene TRBJ2-6; D is perhaps TRBD1 or TRBD2 (6 bases each). The V end lost 3 bases, the J end lost 0 bases, and 13 bases lay between the germline ends. Germline V gives CDR1 SGDLS, CDR2 YYNGEE. The CDR3 loop spans 17 amino acids. Looking up the rest from reference TRBV9 and TRBJ2-6 gives the full variable domain: DSGVTQTPKHLITATGQRVTLRCSPRSGDLSVYWYQQSLDQGLQFLIQYYNGEERAKGNILERFSAQQFPDLHSELNLSSLELGDSALYFCASSGGGLYSGANVLTFGAGSRLTVL.

The CDR3 region is CASRDGGEETQYF. DNA of the CDR3: TGTGCCAGCAGGGACGGAGGGGAAGAGACCCAGTACTTC. This sequence joins TRBV2 and TRBJ2-5; D perhaps matches TRBD2 (6 bases). CDR1 and CDR2 from the germline V gene are SNHLY and FYNNEI. The CDR3 runs 13 residues. The V and J ends lost 6 bases and 3 bases respectively, with 11 bases between them.

The V and J genes are TRBV10-2 and TRBJ1-2; D might be TRBD1 (5 bases). Trimming pared 6 bases from V and 8 bases from J, leaving 16 bases between. CDR3 length equals 13 residues. Germline V lookup: CDR1 WSHSY, CDR2 SAAADI. CDR3 nucleotides: TGCGCCAGCAGCCGGGGCGGGGGGTGGGGCTACACCTTC. It is translated as CASSRGGGWGYTF.

The V and J genes are TRBV2 and TRBJ1-2, with TRBD1 identical over 7 bases. With V trimmed by 8 bases and J by 0 bases, 9 bases remained unmatched. From germline, CDR1 is SNHLY and CDR2 FYNNEI. The CDR3 extends over 15 amino acids. In DNA, the CDR3 is TGTGCCAGCTTCAGGGGGGCAGCCTCTAACTATGGCTACACCTTC. It codes for CASFRGAASNYGYTF.

This clone appeared a single time. This sample includes further DNA sequences coding for the same CDR3. This chain joins TRBV9 and TRBJ2-7; maybe TRBD2 (5 bases). The length of the CDR3 is 14 residues. V lost 0 bases and J 0 bases, leaving 7 bases between the germline ends. Per the germline V gene, CDR1 is SGDLS and CDR2 is YYNGEE. CDR3 bases: TGTGCCAGCAGCGTAGGAGGGCCCTCCTACGAGCAGTACTTC. Protein product: CASSVGGPSYEQYF.

V gene TRBV11-2 combines with J gene TRBJ2-1; weak D call: TRBD2 (5 bases). This CDR3 region has 15 residues. V dropped 6 bases and J dropped 7 bases, with 19 bases sitting between them. CDR1 and CDR2 (germline): SGHAT, FQNNGV. The DNA for the CDR3 is TGTGCCAGCAGGCGTCCGGGCCCAGAGGGTAATGAGCAGTTCTTC. It is translated as CASRRPGPEGNEQFF.

The chain links TRBV6-5 to TRBJ1-1, with a weak D call TRBD1 (5 bases). The CDR3 loop spans 15 amino acids. V was clipped by 7 bases and J by 4 bases, with 19 bases between them. From germline, CDR1 is MNHEY and CDR2 SVGAGI. The CDR3 DNA sequence: TGTGCCAGCATCGAAGTAAGCGGGGGGGGCACTGAAGCTTTCTTT. Translation: CASIEVSGGGTEAFF.

This rearrangement joins TRBV7-8 to TRBJ2-2; D uncertain. V dropped 1 base and J dropped 8 bases, with 14 bases sitting between them. This CDR3 spans 15 amino acids. Germline-derived CDR1 and CDR2 are SGHVS and FQNEAQ. The CDR3 nucleotides are TGTGCCAGCAGCTTAGTTCGGGTGGGGTCGGGGGAGCTGTTTTTT. This sequence encodes CASSLVRVGSGELFF.

In its sample, this clone was seen once. The rearrangement uses TRBV28 and TRBJ2-1; 10 bases are a match to TRBD2. Germline V gene sequence: CDR1 MDHEN, CDR2 SYDVKM. This CDR3 spans 15 amino acids. With 2 bases clipped from V and 6 bases from J, the junction kept 4 bases outside the gene matches. The CDR3 protein is CASSLSLAGVNEQFF. DNA of the CDR3: TGTGCCAGCAGTTTAAGCCTAGCGGGGGTCAATGAGCAGTTCTTC.

This chain joins TRBV28 and TRBJ2-7; possible D gene TRBD2, 7 bases. Germline V gene data show CDR1 as MDHEN and CDR2 as SYDVKM. V lost 2 bases to trimming and J lost 4 bases, with 12 bases between them. CDR3 length equals 14 residues. CDR3 protein: CASSLGGGAYEQYF. DNA of the CDR3: TGTGCCAGCAGTTTAGGTGGGGGGGCGTACGAGCAGTACTTC.

This rearrangement joins TRBV5-1 to TRBJ2-7; the D call may be TRBD1 or TRBD2 (5 bases each). The CDR3 loop spans 13 amino acids. Trimming took 2 bases from V and 2 from J, leaving 8 bases between them. Per germline, CDR1 SGHRS and CDR2 YFSETQ. CDR3 coding DNA: TGCGCCAGCAGCTTCGGGGCGGCCTACGAGCAGTACTTC. As protein: CASSFGAAYEQYF.

V is TRBV6-5 and J is TRBJ1-2; maybe TRBD1 (6 bases). The germline V and J ends were trimmed by 9 bases and 2 bases, with 10 bases remaining between them. Germline V lookup: CDR1 MNHEY, CDR2 SVGAGI. There are 12 residues in the CDR3. CDR3 loop: CASTTGNYGYTF. As DNA, the CDR3 is TGTGCCAGTACAACAGGGAACTATGGCTACACCTTC.

This chain joins TRBV7-9 and TRBJ1-3, with unresolved D. This CDR3 has 11 residues. Trimming shortened V by 5 bases and J by 7 bases, and 6 bases separated the two germline ends. Germline V gene sequence: CDR1 SEHNR, CDR2 FQNEAQ (reference sequence). CDR3 nucleotides: TGTGCCAGCAGCCAGACTAACACCATATATTTT. This codes for CASSQTNTIYF.

DNA of the CDR3: TGTGCCAGCAGTTCCCGAGCGAGCCCTAGAGAGCAGTACTTC. As protein: CASSSRASPREQYF. The chain employs TRBV28 and TRBJ2-7; D remains ambiguous. The V gene lost 4 bases and the J gene lost 7 bases, with 17 bases spanning the gap. The CDR3 runs 14 residues. Germline V gene lookup returns CDR1 MDHEN and CDR2 SYDVKM.

Comment on this clone: Other DNA sequences of this sample code for an identical CDR3. The chain joins TRBV5-4 to TRBJ2-5; 10 nucleotides agree with TRBD2. CDR3 length: 13 residues. The V and J ends lost 7 bases and 5 bases, in that order; junction bases with no gene match: 5. In germline, CDR1 is SGHNT, CDR2 YYREEE (reference sequence). DNA for the CDR3: TGTGCCAGCTCTAGCGGGGGAGAGGAGACCCAGTACTTC. This translates into CASSSGGEETQYF.

A few counts support this clone. The chain's CDR3 is CASSEGSYNEQFF. The CDR3 region has the DNA TGCGCCAGCAGCGAGGGTTCCTACAATGAGCAGTTCTTC. The chain carries TRBV5-1 and TRBJ2-1; D might be TRBD2 (5 bases). Trimming pared 4 bases from V and 1 base from J, leaving 6 bases between. Germline V lookup: CDR1 SGHRS, CDR2 YFSETQ. The CDR3 spans 13 residues.